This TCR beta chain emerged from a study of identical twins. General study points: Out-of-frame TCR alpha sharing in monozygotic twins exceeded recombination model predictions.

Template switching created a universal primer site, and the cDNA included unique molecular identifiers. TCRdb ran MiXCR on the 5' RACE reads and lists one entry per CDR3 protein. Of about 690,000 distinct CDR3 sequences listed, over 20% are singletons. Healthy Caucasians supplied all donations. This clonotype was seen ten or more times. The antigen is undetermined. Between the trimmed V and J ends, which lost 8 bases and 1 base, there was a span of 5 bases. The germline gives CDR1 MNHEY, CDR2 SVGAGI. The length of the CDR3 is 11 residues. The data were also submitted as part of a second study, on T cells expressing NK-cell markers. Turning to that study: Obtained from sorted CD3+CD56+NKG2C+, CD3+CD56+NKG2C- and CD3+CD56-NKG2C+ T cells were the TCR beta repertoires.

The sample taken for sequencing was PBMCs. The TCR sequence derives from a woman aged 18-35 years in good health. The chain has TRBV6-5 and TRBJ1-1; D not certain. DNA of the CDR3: TGTGCCAGCCTCACGAACACTGAAGCTTTCTTT. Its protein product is CASLTNTEAFF.